The clone carrying this TCR beta chain is judged medium-sized (0.01 to 0.1%). The antigen is undetermined. The source of the sample is a study of cytomegalovirus exposure and HLA in healthy donors. Notes on the study in general: Among the CMV-associated chains, a few were confirmed in vitro as specific for CMV antigens. Earlier results showed most TCR beta V segments being productive about 87% or about 30% of the time.

This donor's CMV serostatus is unrecorded. PCR involved 60 Vbeta and 13 Jbeta primers. Sequenced by immunoSEQ multiplex PCR; TCRdb stores in-frame clones only, minus some. The repertoire holds around 20,000 clones, under 90% seen once, with about 20% in the top ten. Per germline, CDR1 SGHRS and CDR2 YFSETQ. The CDR3 has 15 amino acids. V shed 3 bases and J 4 bases; nucleotides not matched to a gene: 8. This clonotype originated in a human donor in good health. The sequencing input was PBMCs. The chain joins TRBV5-1 to TRBJ1-2, with 8 bases fitting TRBD1. The CDR3 region has the DNA TGCGCCAGCAGCTGGGCTCAGGGGGCTACCTATGGCTACACCTTC. This encodes CASSWAQGATYGYTF.